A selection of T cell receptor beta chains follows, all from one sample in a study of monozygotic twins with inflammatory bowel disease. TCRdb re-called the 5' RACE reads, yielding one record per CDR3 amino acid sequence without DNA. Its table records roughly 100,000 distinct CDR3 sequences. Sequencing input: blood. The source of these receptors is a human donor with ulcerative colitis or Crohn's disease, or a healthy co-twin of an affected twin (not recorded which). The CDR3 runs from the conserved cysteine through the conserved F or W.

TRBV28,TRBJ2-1,CASSLLGFEQFF
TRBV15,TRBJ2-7,CATSREPGFHTYEQYF
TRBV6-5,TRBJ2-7,CASSSGRGYEQYF
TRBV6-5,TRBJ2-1,CASSYSAAEGPYNEQFF
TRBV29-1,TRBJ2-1,CSVDPRGKGNEQFF
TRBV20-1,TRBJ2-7,CSASPERTYEQYF
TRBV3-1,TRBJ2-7,CASSQGPTLAGQPYEQYF
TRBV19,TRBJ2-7,CARGQGAYEQYF
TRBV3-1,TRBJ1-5,CASSPGPPSYQPQHF
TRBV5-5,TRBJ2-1,CASSLLAQGTYNEQFF
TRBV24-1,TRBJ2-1,CATSDLGPDNEQFF
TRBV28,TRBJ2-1,CASSYRVGEQFF
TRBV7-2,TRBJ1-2,CASSSRQGINGYTF
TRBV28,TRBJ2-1,CASTLIGEQFF
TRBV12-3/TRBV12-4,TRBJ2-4,CASSRVDAKNIQYF
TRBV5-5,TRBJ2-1,CASILPGTSGYNEQFF
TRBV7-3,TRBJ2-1,CASSSTGGEQFF
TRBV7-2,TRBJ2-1,CASSLALRVGDEQFF
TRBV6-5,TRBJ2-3,CASSYSTGITDTQYF
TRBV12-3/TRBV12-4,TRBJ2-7,CASSLGLVENYEQYF
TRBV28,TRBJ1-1,CASSFGHPNTEAFF
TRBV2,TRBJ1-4,CASSKTERNEKLFF
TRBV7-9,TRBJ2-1,CASSLEQGTKNEQFF
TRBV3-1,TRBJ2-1,CASSLVRHEQFF
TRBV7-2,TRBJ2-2,CASSLTGFFTGDLFF
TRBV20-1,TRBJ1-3,CSAMSAGGNTIYF